This entry lists 5 T cell receptor beta chains sequenced from one sample in a study of blood T cell repertoires in COVID-19. Method: immunoSEQ multiplex PCR; TCRdb's copy keeps in-frame clones and lacks some. This table holds fewer than 150,000 clones, 70% to 85% found once. The sequencing sample was made of peripheral blood. Every receptor here comes from a woman of 80 years or more in a cohort sampled during active or convalescent COVID-19.

The sample holds one count of this clone. The V call is TRBV7-9, the J call TRBJ2-7, with TRBD1 as a possible D gene (6 bases). Germline V gene sequence: CDR1 SEHNR, CDR2 FQNEAQ (reference sequence). The CDR3 contains 16 residues. Trimming took 2 bases from V and 5 from J, leaving 19 bases between them. The CDR3, as DNA: TGTGCCAGCAGCTTATACGTCACAGGGATCAAAAACGAGCAGTACTTC. This gives the protein CASSLYVTGIKNEQYF.

The rearrangement links TRBV4-3 to TRBJ1-2, with a weak D call TRBD1 (5 bases). The CDR3 is 15 residues long. The ends were cut back, 0 bases at V and 5 bases at J, with 13 bases in the middle. The germline gives CDR1 LGHNA, CDR2 YSLEER. The CDR3 region has the DNA TGCGCCAGCAGCCAAGAGGGGGGAGTTGGGTATGGCTACACCTTC. Translated: CASSQEGGVGYGYTF.

The CDR3 reads CASTPGTGPTTDTQYF. In DNA, the CDR3 is TGTGCCAGCACCCCCGGGACAGGGCCCACCACAGATACGCAGTATTTT. V is TRBV4-2 and J is TRBJ2-3, with 9 bases fitting TRBD1. Germline loops: CDR1 LGHNA, CDR2 YNFKEQ. V was pared by 7 bases and J by 2 bases, with 10 bases of the junction left unmatched. CDR3 length: 16 residues.

The J gene is TRBJ1-3, the V gene TRBV4-3; TRBD1 matches at 7 bases. Trimming removed 1 base from V and 5 bases from J; junction bases left unmatched: 8. The germline gives CDR1 LGHNA, CDR2 YSLEER. The CDR3 has 16 amino acids. The CDR3 reads CASSQVRGGVRNTIYF. The CDR3 DNA is TGCGCCAGCAGCCAAGTACGAGGGGGCGTTAGAAACACCATATATTTT.

The rearrangement uses TRBV7-3 and TRBJ2-3; 11 bases agree with TRBD2. Trimming cost V 1 base and J 5 bases; bases outside gene matches: 2. The CDR3 is 15 amino acids. Germline CDR1 and CDR2: SGHTA and FQGTGA. CDR3 protein: CASSLMGTSGDTQYF. CDR3 coding DNA: TGTGCCAGCAGCTTAATGGGGACTAGCGGAGATACGCAGTATTTT.